This T cell receptor (beta chain) stems from a study of T-cell memory formation after mild COVID-19. The germline V gene has CDR1 SEHNR and CDR2 FQNEAQ (reference sequence). The CDR3 contains 17 residues. Trimming took 5 bases from V and 0 from J; bases not matched to a gene: 9. This clonotype was found a few times. 5'RACE primed at constant segments yielded TCR alpha and TCR beta cDNA libraries bearing sample barcodes and UMIs. TCRdb recomputed calls from the 5' RACE reads with MiXCR, one row per CDR3 protein. The profile covers about half a million distinct CDR3 sequences, with about 20% appearing a single time and roughly an eighth taken by the ten largest.

This sequence originates from an adult woman who had mild COVID-19 (a few samples of this study predate the infection). Cell type and time point are not known. V is TRBV7-9 and J is TRBJ2-2, with 7 bases fitting TRBD1. The sample taken for sequencing was PBMCs or a T cell subset sorted from them (not recorded which). CDR3 coding DNA: TGTGCCAGCAGCGGAAGGTTGACAGGGACGAACACCGGGGAGCTGTTTTTT. Residues: CASSGRLTGTNTGELFF.